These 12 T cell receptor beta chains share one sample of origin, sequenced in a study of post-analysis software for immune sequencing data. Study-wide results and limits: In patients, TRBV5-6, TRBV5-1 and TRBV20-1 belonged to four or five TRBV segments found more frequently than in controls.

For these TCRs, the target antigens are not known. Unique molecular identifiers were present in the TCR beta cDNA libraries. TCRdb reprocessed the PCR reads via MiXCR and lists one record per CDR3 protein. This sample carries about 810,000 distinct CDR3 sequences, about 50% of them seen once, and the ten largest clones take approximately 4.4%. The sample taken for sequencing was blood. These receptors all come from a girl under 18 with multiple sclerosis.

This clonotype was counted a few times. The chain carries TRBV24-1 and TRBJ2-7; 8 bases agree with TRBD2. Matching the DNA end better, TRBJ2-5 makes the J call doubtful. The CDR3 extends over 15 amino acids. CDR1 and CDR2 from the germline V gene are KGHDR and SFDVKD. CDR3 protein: CATSGDGAGAETQYF. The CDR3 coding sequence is TGTGCCACCAGTGGGGACGGAGCGGGGGCTGAGACCCAGTACTTC.

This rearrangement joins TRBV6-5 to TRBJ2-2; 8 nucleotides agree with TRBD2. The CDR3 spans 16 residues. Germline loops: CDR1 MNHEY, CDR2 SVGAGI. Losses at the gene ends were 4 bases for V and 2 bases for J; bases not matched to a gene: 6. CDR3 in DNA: TGTGCCAGCAGTTCAACCGGGACTAGAAACACCGGGGAGCTGTTTTTT. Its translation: CASSSTGTRNTGELFF.

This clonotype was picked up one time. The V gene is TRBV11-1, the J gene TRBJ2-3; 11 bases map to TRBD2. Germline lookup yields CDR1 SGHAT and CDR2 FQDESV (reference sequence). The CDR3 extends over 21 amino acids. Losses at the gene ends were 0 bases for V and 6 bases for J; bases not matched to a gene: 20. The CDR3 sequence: CASSLARFSGRADGRPDTQYF. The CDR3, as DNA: TGTGCCAGCAGCTTAGCGCGTTTTAGCGGGAGGGCCGATGGTCGTCCGGATACGCAGTATTTT.

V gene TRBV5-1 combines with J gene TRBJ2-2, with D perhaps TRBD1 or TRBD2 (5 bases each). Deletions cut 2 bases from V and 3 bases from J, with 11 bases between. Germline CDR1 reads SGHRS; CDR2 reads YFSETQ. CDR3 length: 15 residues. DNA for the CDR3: TGCGCCAGCAGCTTCAGCGAGGGGTACACCGGGGAGCTGTTTTTT. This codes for CASSFSEGYTGELFF.

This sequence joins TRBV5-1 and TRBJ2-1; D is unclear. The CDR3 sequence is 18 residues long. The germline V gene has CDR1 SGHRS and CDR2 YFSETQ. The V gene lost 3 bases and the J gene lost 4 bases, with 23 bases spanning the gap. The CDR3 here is CASSSLGMTGNTYNEQFF. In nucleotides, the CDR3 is TGCGCCAGCAGCTCACTTGGGATGACTGGCAATACTTACAATGAGCAGTTCTTC.

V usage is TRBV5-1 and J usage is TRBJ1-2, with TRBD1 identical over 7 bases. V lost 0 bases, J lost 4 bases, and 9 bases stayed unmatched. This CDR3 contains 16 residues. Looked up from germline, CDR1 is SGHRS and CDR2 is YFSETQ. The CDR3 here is CASSLGSQGLSYGYTF. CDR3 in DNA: TGCGCCAGCAGCTTGGGGTCACAGGGGTTGTCCTATGGCTACACCTTC.

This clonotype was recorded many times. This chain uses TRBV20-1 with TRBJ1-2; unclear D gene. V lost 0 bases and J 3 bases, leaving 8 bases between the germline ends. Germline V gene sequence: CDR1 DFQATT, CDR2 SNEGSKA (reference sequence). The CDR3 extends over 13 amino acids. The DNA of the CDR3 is TGCAGTGCTAGAGATATCCGGGACTATGGCTACACCTTC. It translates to CSARDIRDYGYTF.

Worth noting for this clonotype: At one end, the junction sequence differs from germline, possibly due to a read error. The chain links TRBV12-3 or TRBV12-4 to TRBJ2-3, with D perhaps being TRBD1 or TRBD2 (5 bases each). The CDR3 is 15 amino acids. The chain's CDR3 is CASRRDGFSTDAQYF. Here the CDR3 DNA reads TGTGCCAGCAGACGGGACGGCTTTAGCACAGATGCGCAGTATTTT.

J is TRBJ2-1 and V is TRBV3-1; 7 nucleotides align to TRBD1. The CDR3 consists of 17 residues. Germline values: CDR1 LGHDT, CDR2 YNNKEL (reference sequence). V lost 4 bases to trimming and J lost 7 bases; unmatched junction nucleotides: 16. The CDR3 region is CASSPLGQATVGNEQFF. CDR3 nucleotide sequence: TGTGCCAGCAGCCCTCTCGGACAGGCGACCGTTGGGAATGAGCAGTTCTTC.

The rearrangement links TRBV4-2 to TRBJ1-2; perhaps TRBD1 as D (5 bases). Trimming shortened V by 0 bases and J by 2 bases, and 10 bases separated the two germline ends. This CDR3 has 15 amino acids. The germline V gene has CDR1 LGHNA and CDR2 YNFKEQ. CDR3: CASSQDERGNYGYTF. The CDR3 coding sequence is TGTGCCAGCAGCCAAGATGAGAGGGGCAACTATGGCTACACCTTC.

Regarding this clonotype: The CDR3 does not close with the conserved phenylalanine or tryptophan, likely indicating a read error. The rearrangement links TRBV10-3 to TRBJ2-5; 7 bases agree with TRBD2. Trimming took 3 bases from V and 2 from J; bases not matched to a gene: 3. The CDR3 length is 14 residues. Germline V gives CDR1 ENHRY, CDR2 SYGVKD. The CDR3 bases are TGTGCCATCAGTGAAGCGGGGAAACAAGAGACCCAGTACTGC. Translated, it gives CAISEAGKQETQYC.

The CDR3 spells CASSQGPGHTVYNEQFF. The CDR3 bases are TGTGCCAGCAGCCAAGGGCCGGGACATACCGTCTACAATGAGCAGTTCTTC. The chain uses TRBV3-1 and TRBJ2-1, with D maybe TRBD1 (6 bases). Germline V gene sequence: CDR1 LGHDT, CDR2 YNNKEL (reference sequence). Between the trimmed V and J ends, which lost 1 base and 3 bases, there was a span of 16 bases. The CDR3 has 17 amino acids.